This TCR beta chain originates from a study of regulatory T cells in long-lasting Graves disease. Building the TCR beta libraries relied on iRepertoire HTBI primers, and CDR3 regions underwent Arm-PCR. TCRdb itself ran the multiplex PCR reads through MiXCR, one entry per CDR3 protein. The sample lists roughly 420,000 distinct CDR3 sequences, around 15% occurring once. Study-wide points: Between persistent patients, roughly 2,600 public clonotypes were shared, exceeding the approximately 870 shared between new patients.

Stated time point: newly diagnosed GD, antithyroid drugs for less than 3 months. Following extraction of RNA from PBMCs, that RNA was used to make the TCR library. This clonotype was counted at least ten times. What it binds is not known. In addition, the sample was reused for a study of T cells in Graves' hyperthyroidism and ophthalmopathy. That work adds: HTBI primers were the set used in a first-round RT-PCR of the TCR CDR3.

The sequence came from a woman aged 45-60 years with Graves disease. The sequences come from peripheral blood mononuclear cells (PBMCs), collected at new diagnosis, from a patient treated with antithyroid drugs.

CDR3 in DNA: TGCGCCAGCAGCTTAATCGGACAGGGAAACGACGAGCAGTACTTC. Protein product: CASSLIGQGNDEQYF. The chain carries TRBV5-1 and TRBJ2-7; TRBD1 aligns across 8 bases. The V and J ends lost 2 bases and 5 bases, in that order; junction bases with no gene match: 9. The CDR3 extends over 15 amino acids. The V gene's germline CDR1 is SGHRS and CDR2 YFSETQ. Looking up the rest from reference TRBV5-1 and TRBJ2-7 gives the full variable domain: KAGVTQTPRYLIKTRGQQVTLSCSPISGHRSVSWYQQTPGQGLQFLFEYFSETQRNKGNFPGRFSGRQFSNSRSEMNVSTLELGDSALYLCASSLIGQGNDEQYFGPGTRLTVT.